The T cell receptor (beta chain) under discussion was sequenced for a study of blood T cells in healthy people across ages (dated by TCRdb to 2014 to 2015). The study in broad terms: Template switching captured roughly one uniquely barcoded TCR beta cDNA molecule per two T cells in model experiments. The donors were split into four age groups: young (average about 15 years), middle-aged (roughly 40), aged (over 55) and long-lived (approximately 80). To track age-related changes in TCR beta repertoire diversity, the study relied on deep sequencing normalized with unique cDNA molecular identifiers. Using the same blood draw, the study looked at two additional independent replicas of 1 million unique cDNA reads for two donors, one aged 18 to 30 and the other aged 80 or older.

The method behind the library was 5' RACE. TCRdb records Illumina HiSeq 2500 as the sequencer. A second PCR of about 6 to 12 cycles was run with a J-beta primer mix and a sample-barcoded 5' primer. A template-switch 5' adaptor carrying 12 random nucleotides introduced a unique molecular identifier onto each TCR beta cDNA molecule. At least 2.5 million CDR3-containing paired-end reads were obtained from each sample. First-strand cDNA synthesis was performed from all RNA using the Mint cDNA synthesis kit, with priming by a TRBC-specific oligonucleotide. Following uracil-DNA glycosylase treatment, all cDNA underwent a first 18-cycle PCR with the universal primers M1SS and BC2_uni_R. As for how the authors treated the data: Each sample was normalized by randomly selecting 1 million high-quality reads, each carrying a distinct molecular identifier. Instead of being binned into consensus sequences, reads with shared molecular identifiers were discarded. MiTCR, run with a Q25 quality threshold and the strictest error-elimination algorithm, handled CDR3 identification, clonotype clustering and error correction. A nonparametric unseen species model with Euler transformation was used to estimate a lower bound on total TCR beta diversity. Using fastp at Q25 and MiXCR, TCRdb reprocessed the public reads and kept productive beta chains. CDR3 protein duplicates are merged, each entry listing the most common genes and DNA. Clone size and V and J calls follow TCRdb, not the original study. The sample table holds about 570,000 distinct CDR3 sequences, of which about 29% were seen once. The top ten clones comprise approximately 3.6% of the sample.

On the study overall, not on this receptor specifically: A strong correlation was found between observed TCR beta diversity and the percentage of naive T cells measured by flow cytometry. Because profiling used bulk unsorted PBMCs, naive and antigen-experienced compartments could not be compared conclusively. Observed TCR beta diversity per million T cells fell roughly linearly with age, and a significant reduction was already apparent by age roughly 40. Donor CMV infection status was unknown, potentially confounding age-related changes in expanded clonotypes. Compared with the aged group, more naive CD4+ T cells, fewer expanded clones and increased TCR diversity were shown by the long-lived group, suggesting age selection. Estimates of total diversity based on one million sequenced T cells were regarded as lower bounds and as underestimates.

The donors were 40 or so Caucasian individuals from Russia, aged roughly 6 to 100 years, who were systemically healthy. Approximately 9 milliliters of peripheral blood were collected from each donor into EDTA-treated Vacutainer tubes. Ficoll-Paque density-gradient centrifugation was used to isolate PBMCs, with at least 6 million obtained per sample. Trizol reagent was used to extract total RNA from PBMCs, with at least 6 micrograms per sample. For every donor, flow cytometry on a PBMC aliquot measured the percentage of naive CD45RAhigh/CD27high T cells. About this clonotype itself: No cognate antigen has been identified for it. Nothing much larger sits one base from this clone, and base qualities are not available.

The sample was also reused in another study, on T cells of mothers and their children. As the second study states: Donors were nine systemically healthy Caucasian individuals: three mothers and their six children. cDNA synthesis used all of the extracted RNA, with around 1.4 ug of RNA in each 15 ul reaction. In the second PCR, sample barcodes and 2-4 random nucleotides were introduced via the M1S primer. More than 8.5 million TCR beta CDR3 reads were obtained from each mother, and about 3 million reads were obtained from each child. Thymic selection shapes the output of TCR recombination in a similar way in related and unrelated pairs, and inherited differences have a minor effect. Normalized repertoire overlap was always slightly but never significantly higher in related than unrelated mother-child pairs. With a sensitivity of approximately 92 clones per million clonotypes, no persistent microchimeric T cell clones were detected. Deep NGS was used in the study to compare the TCR beta repertoires of mothers and children and to look for features that separate related mother-child pairs from unrelated individuals. Mothers averaged about 37 +/- 4 years of age and children averaged approximately 12 +/- 4 years. After adapter ligation was performed with NEBNext reagents, the libraries were sequenced on an Illumina HiSeq 2000 with 100+100 nt paired-end reads. To prevent cross-contamination, the mother and child libraries were prepared a month apart and were sequenced in separate runs. For each donor, somewhere between about 450,000 and 2,000,000 distinct TCR beta clonotypes were identified. Naive TCR beta clonotypes were estimated from low-frequency clonotypes matched to each donor's FACS-determined naive share, without sorting.

The sequence was collected from a boy under 10 years old in good health. The sequenced sample was blood.

The DNA is as follows: TGTGCCAGCAGTTCAAACAGGGAGGGTGGCTACACCTTC. The encoded protein is CASSSNREGGYTF. This sequence uses TRBV6-6 and TRBJ1-2, and TRBD1 may be the D gene, going by 6 matching bases. Trimming takes 4 bases from V and 7 bases from J, and the germline ends sit 13 bases apart. Including cysteine and phenylalanine, the CDR3 has 13 amino acids. Only the CDR3 portion is preserved as DNA: 39 bases, with reading frame beginning at the first base. CDR1 MNHNY and CDR2 SVGAGI are derived from the germline V gene (reference sequence).